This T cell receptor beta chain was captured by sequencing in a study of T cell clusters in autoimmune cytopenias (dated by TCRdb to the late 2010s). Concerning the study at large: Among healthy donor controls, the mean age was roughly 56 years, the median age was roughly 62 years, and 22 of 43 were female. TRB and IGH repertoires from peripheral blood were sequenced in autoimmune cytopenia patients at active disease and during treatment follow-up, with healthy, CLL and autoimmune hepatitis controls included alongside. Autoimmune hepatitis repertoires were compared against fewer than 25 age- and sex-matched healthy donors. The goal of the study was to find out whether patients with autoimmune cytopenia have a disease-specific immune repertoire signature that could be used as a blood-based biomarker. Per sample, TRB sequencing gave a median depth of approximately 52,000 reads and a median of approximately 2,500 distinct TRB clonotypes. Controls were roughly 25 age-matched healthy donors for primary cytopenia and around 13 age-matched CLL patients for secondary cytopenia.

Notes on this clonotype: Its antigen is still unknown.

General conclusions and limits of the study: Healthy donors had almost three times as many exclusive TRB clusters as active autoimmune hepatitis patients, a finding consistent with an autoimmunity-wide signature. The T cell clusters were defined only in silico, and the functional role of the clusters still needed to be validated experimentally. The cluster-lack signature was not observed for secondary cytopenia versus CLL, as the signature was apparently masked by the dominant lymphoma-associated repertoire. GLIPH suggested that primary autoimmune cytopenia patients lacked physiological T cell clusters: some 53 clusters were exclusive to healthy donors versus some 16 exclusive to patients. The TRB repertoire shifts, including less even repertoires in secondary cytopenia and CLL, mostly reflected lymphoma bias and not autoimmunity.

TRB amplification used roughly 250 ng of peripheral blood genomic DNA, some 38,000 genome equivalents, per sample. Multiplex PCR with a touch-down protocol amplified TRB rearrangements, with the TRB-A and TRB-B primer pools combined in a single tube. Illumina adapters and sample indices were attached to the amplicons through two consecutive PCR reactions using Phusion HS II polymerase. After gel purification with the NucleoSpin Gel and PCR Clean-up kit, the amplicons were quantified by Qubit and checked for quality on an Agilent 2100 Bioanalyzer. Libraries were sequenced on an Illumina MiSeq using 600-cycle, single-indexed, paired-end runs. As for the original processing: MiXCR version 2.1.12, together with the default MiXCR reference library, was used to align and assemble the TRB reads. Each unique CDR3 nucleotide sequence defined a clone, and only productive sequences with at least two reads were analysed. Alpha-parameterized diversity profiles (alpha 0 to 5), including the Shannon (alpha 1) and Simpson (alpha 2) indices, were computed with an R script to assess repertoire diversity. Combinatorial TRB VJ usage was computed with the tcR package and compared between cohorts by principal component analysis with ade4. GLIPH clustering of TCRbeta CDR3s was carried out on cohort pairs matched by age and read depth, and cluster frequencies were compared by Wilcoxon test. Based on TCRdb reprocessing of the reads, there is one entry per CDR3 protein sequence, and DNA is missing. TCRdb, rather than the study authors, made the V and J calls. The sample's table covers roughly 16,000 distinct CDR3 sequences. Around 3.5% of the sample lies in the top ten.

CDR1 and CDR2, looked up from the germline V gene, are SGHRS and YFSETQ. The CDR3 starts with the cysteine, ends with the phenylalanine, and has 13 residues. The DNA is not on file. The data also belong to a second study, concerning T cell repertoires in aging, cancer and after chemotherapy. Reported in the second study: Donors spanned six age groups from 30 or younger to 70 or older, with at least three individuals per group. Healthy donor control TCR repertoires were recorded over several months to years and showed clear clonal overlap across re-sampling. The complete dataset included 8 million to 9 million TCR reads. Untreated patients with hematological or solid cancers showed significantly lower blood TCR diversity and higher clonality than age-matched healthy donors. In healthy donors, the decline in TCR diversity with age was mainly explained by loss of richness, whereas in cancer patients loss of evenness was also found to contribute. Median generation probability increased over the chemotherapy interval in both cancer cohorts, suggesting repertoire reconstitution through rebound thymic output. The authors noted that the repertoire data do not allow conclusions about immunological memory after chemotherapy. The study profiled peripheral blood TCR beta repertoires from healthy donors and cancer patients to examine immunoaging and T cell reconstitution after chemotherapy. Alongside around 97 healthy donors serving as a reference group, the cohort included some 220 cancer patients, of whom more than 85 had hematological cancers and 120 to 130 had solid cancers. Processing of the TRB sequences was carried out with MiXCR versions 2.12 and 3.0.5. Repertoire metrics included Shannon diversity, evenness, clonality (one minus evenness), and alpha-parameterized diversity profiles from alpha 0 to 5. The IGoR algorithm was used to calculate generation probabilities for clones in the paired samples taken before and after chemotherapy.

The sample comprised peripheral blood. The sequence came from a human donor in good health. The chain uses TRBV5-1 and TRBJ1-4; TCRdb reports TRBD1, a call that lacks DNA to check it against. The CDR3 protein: CATSTGGDEKLFF.